A single sample is the source of the 8 T cell receptor beta chains below, sequenced in a study of shared clonotypes between healthy human individuals. TCRdb's copy holds only in-frame clones and misses some; the assay was immunoSEQ multiplex PCR. The sample records some 980,000 clones, more than 75% being singletons. The sample was memory CD4+ T cells sorted from blood. As to subset: CD45RA-negative fraction. Every receptor here comes from a man aged 18-30 years in good health.

The chain carries TRBV7-2 and TRBJ2-1; 10 bases are shared with TRBD2. The V and J ends lost 4 bases and 8 bases, in that order; junction bases with no gene match: 17. Germline V lookup: CDR1 SGHTA, CDR2 FQGNSA. This CDR3 is 18 amino acids long. CDR3 DNA sequence: TGTGCCAGCAGCTCGCCCTCCGGACTAGCGGACGTCAGGGATGAGCAGTTCTTC. Translated, it gives CASSSPSGLADVRDEQFF.

This clone was detected a few times. The rearrangement joins TRBV7-3 to TRBJ1-1, with 7 bases lining up with TRBD1. There are 13 residues in the CDR3. The junction had 6 bases not matched to a gene; V was cut back by 5 bases and J by 6 bases. CDR1 and CDR2 (germline): SGHTA, FQGTGA. Here the CDR3 reads CASSLLDRAEAFF. The DNA for the CDR3 is TGTGCCAGCAGCCTTCTTGACAGGGCTGAAGCTTTCTTT.

This clone showed up just once. This sequence joins TRBV6-5 and TRBJ1-6; 7 nucleotides align to TRBD1. With 6 bases clipped from V and 7 bases from J, the junction kept 6 bases outside the gene matches. CDR1 is MNHEY, CDR2 SVGAGI, per germline. This CDR3 is 14 amino acids long. In DNA form, the CDR3 reads TGTGCCAGCAGGCGAACAGGGGCGAATTCACCCCTCCACTTT. Translation gives CASRRTGANSPLHF.

J is TRBJ2-1 and V is TRBV30, with 15 bases lining up with TRBD2. V was clipped by 4 bases and J by 9 bases; unmatched bases: 4. CDR1 is GTSNPN and CDR2 is SVGIG in the germline V gene (reference sequence). This CDR3 has 14 amino acids. Written as DNA, the CDR3 is TGTGCCTGGACTTTGGGACTAGCGGGAGGTGAGCAGTTCTTC. The encoded protein is CAWTLGLAGGEQFF.

The table lists this clone with a few counts. The V gene is TRBV7-3, the J gene TRBJ1-1; no reliable D call. V lost 0 bases, J lost 8 bases, and 4 bases lay in between. Germline CDR1 is SGHTA and CDR2 is FQGTGA. The CDR3 is 11 amino acids. The chain's CDR3 is CASSLTVEAFF. The CDR3 DNA is TGTGCCAGCAGCTTAACCGTCGAAGCTTTCTTT.

The rearrangement links TRBV27 to TRBJ1-4; maybe TRBD1 (5 bases). Germline lookup yields CDR1 MNHEY and CDR2 SMNVEV (reference sequence). This CDR3 has 16 residues. V lost 5 bases and J lost 8, with 21 bases in between. CDR3 residues: CASSLLTTGIWEKLFF. The CDR3 coding sequence is TGTGCCAGCAGTCTCTTAACAACAGGTATTTGGGAAAAACTGTTTTTT.

This rearrangement joins TRBV19 to TRBJ1-4; 7 bases map to TRBD1. Unmatched junction bases numbered 12, after V lost 9 bases and J lost 8 bases. Germline-derived CDR1 and CDR2 are LNHDA and SQIVND (reference sequence). This CDR3 is 14 amino acids long. The chain's CDR3 is CASRGGGGMEKLFF. CDR3 bases: TGTGCCAGCCGAGGAGGGGGCGGAATGGAAAAACTGTTTTTT.

This CDR3 is CASSRNGGIENTEAFF. The DNA for the CDR3 is TGTGCCAGCTCACGAAACGGTGGGATCGAGAACACTGAAGCTTTCTTT. The chain has TRBV18 and TRBJ1-1; D gene uncertain. Trimming stripped 4 bases from V and 1 base from J, with 16 bases between. The CDR3 contains 16 residues. Germline CDR1 reads KGHSH; CDR2 reads LQKENI.